These 19 T cell receptor beta chains were all obtained from the same sample, sequenced in a study of cytomegalovirus exposure and HLA in healthy donors. With 60 Vbeta and 13 Jbeta primers, the PCR was carried out. Generated by immunoSEQ multiplex PCR, the TCRdb table keeps only in-frame clones and is missing some. The data show approximately 180,000 clones, about 80% seen once. Sequenced sample: PBMCs. The receptors shown here come from a woman aged 60-70 years in good health and CMV-seropositive.

V and J are TRBV2 and TRBJ2-2; 10 bases match TRBD1. The CDR3 loop spans 14 amino acids. V shed 5 bases and J 7 bases; nucleotides not matched to a gene: 4. CDR1 and CDR2 (germline): SNHLY, FYNNEI. CDR3 amino acids: CASSRDRGHGELFF. Here the CDR3 DNA reads TGTGCCAGCAGTAGAGACAGGGGGCACGGGGAGCTGTTTTTT.

The J gene is TRBJ1-2, the V gene TRBV6-5; D unclear. This CDR3 is 13 amino acids long. Germline CDR1 is MNHEY and CDR2 is SVGAGI. Trimming took 7 bases from V and 0 from J, leaving 9 bases between them. The CDR3 sequence is CASTRGTNYGYTF. The CDR3 nucleotides are TGTGCCAGCACGCGAGGAACTAACTATGGCTACACCTTC.

V and J are TRBV28 and TRBJ2-2; maybe TRBD2 (6 bases). With 3 bases removed from V and 5 bases from J, the gap between germline ends came to 10 bases. The CDR3 extends over 14 amino acids. Germline-derived CDR1 and CDR2 are MDHEN and SYDVKM. CDR3 loop: CASSFRAGTGELFF. CDR3 nucleotide sequence: TGTGCCAGCAGTTTCCGGGCGGGGACCGGGGAGCTGTTTTTT.

This chain joins TRBV5-6 and TRBJ2-2, with a tentative D call TRBD1 (6 bases). Trimming left V 5 bases short and J 1 base short, with 12 bases between. The germline V gene has CDR1 SGHDT and CDR2 YYEEEE. The CDR3 consists of 15 residues. The CDR3 DNA is TGTGCCAGCAGTTTCTTGGACAGGAACACCGGGGAGCTGTTTTTT. Translation: CASSFLDRNTGELFF.

The rearrangement uses TRBV11-2 and TRBJ2-3; 9 bases match TRBD2. Germline V gene lookup returns CDR1 SGHAT and CDR2 FQNNGV. With 0 bases clipped from V and 13 bases from J, the junction kept 17 bases outside the gene matches. There are 17 residues in the CDR3. The CDR3 DNA reads TGTGCCAGCAGCTTAGATTTGAGCGGGGGGTTACAGATGGGGAAGTATTTT. Translation: CASSLDLSGGLQMGKYF.

The chain recombines TRBV28 with TRBJ1-5; maybe TRBD1 (6 bases). CDR1 is MDHEN and CDR2 is SYDVKM in the germline V gene. Trimming cost V 10 bases and J 2 bases, with 24 bases left between them. The CDR3 has 17 amino acids. This CDR3 is CAITHARGGLGNQPQHF. The CDR3 DNA follows: TGTGCCATAACCCATGCAAGGGGGGGTTTAGGCAATCAGCCCCAGCATTTT.

This clone was seen only once. The chain is built from TRBV28 and TRBJ2-3; D is ambiguous. V lost 7 bases and J lost 1, with 12 bases in between. The CDR3 has 14 residues. Germline-derived CDR1 and CDR2 are MDHEN and SYDVKM. The chain's CDR3 is CASTSPRGTDTQYF. In DNA form, the CDR3 reads TGTGCCAGCACCTCCCCCCGGGGCACAGATACGCAGTATTTT.

Only a few counts were recorded for this clone. CDR3 in DNA: TGTGCCAGCTCTCCCCAGGGTGATGGCTACACCTTC. Translation gives CASSPQGDGYTF. The genes are TRBV18 and TRBJ1-2; tentatively, D is TRBD1 (5 bases). The V gene lost 6 bases and the J gene lost 6 bases, with 11 bases spanning the gap. CDR3 size: 12 residues. CDR1 is KGHSH, CDR2 LQKENI, per germline.

V gene TRBV11-2 combines with J gene TRBJ2-5; D perhaps matches TRBD1 (6 bases). Judging by the DNA end, TRBJ2-7 fits better; the J call may be wrong. Germline CDR1 reads SGHAT; CDR2 reads FQNNGV. The CDR3 covers 13 residues. DNA of the CDR3: TGTGCCAGCGGCCTCGGGGCAGGGGCCGAGCAGTACTTC. Translated, it gives CASGLGAGAEQYF.

The rearrangement uses TRBV7-2 and TRBJ1-1, with 9 bases matching TRBD1. The CDR3 sequence is 15 residues long. V was clipped by 6 bases and J by 3 bases; unmatched bases: 8. Germline V gene data show CDR1 as SGHTA and CDR2 as FQGNSA. The CDR3 coding sequence is TGTGCCAGCAGAAGAACAGGGGGCGGGGACACTGAAGCTTTCTTT. It encodes CASRRTGGGDTEAFF.

The chain couples TRBV11-2 to TRBJ1-6; D is perhaps TRBD1 (5 bases). Looked up from germline, CDR1 is SGHAT and CDR2 is FQNNGV. This CDR3 spans 15 amino acids. Trimming removed 1 base at V and 6 bases at J, with 10 bases between. The CDR3 DNA sequence: TGTGCCAGCAGCTTAGTTCAGGGAAGTAATTCACCCCTCCACTTT. Its protein is CASSLVQGSNSPLHF.

This chain links TRBV5-1 with TRBJ2-3; TRBD1 agrees at 9 bases. Per the germline V gene, CDR1 is SGHRS and CDR2 is YFSETQ. The length of the CDR3 is 15 residues. Unmatched junction bases numbered 2, after V lost 2 bases and J lost 1 base. The CDR3 is CASSFGTGRTDTQYF. CDR3 sequence (DNA): TGCGCCAGCAGCTTCGGGACAGGGCGCACAGATACGCAGTATTTT.

The chain joins TRBV6-5 to TRBJ1-4; 7 bases are shared with TRBD1. From germline, CDR1 is MNHEY and CDR2 SVGAGI. The CDR3 spans 15 residues. Trimming removed 5 bases from V and 2 bases from J; junction bases left unmatched: 5. The CDR3, as DNA: TGTGCCAGCAGTGCGACAGGGAGCACTAATGAAAAACTGTTTTTT. Amino acid sequence: CASSATGSTNEKLFF.

The rearrangement joins TRBV4-2 to TRBJ2-1, with 13 positions matching TRBD2. After removal of 4 bases from V and 6 bases from J, the junction contained 9 bases not matched to a gene. The CDR3 runs 17 residues. Per germline, CDR1 LGHNA and CDR2 YNFKEQ. CDR3 sequence reads: CASSRWTSGSRGNEQFF. The CDR3, as DNA: TGTGCCAGCAGCCGTTGGACTAGCGGGAGTCGGGGCAATGAGCAGTTCTTC.

The chain uses TRBV27 and TRBJ1-5; TRBD1 agrees at 8 bases. CDR1 is MNHEY and CDR2 is SMNVEV in the germline V gene (reference sequence). After removal of 6 bases from V and 4 bases from J, the junction contained 8 bases not matched to a gene. CDR3 length: 15 residues. The CDR3 here is CASSVQQGGNQPQHF. DNA for the CDR3: TGTGCCAGCAGCGTTCAACAGGGGGGAAATCAGCCCCAGCATTTT.

The rearrangement links TRBV5-8 to TRBJ2-3, with TRBD1 as a possible D gene (6 bases). The CDR3 sequence is 15 residues long. The germline V and J ends were trimmed by 0 bases and 3 bases, with 11 bases remaining between them. Germline V gene sequence: CDR1 SGHTS, CDR2 YDEGEE. The CDR3 reads CASSLVTDRTDTQYF. As DNA, the CDR3 is TGTGCCAGCAGCTTGGTTACCGACAGGACAGATACGCAGTATTTT.

The chain uses TRBV9 and TRBJ2-6; D might be TRBD1 (5 bases). From germline, CDR1 is SGDLS and CDR2 YYNGEE. The CDR3 consists of 14 residues. V was cut by 6 bases and J by 2 bases, with 9 bases left in between. The DNA for the CDR3 is TGTGCCAGCACCAGGGTGGCTGGGGCCAACGTCCTGACTTTC. Its protein is CASTRVAGANVLTF.

This clone was recorded a few times. In DNA form, the CDR3 reads TGTGCCAGCGGAAAGACTAGCGGCGTCACCGGGGAGCTGTTTTTT. Its translation is CASGKTSGVTGELFF. This rearrangement joins TRBV28 to TRBJ2-2; 9 bases map to TRBD2. The V gene's germline CDR1 is MDHEN and CDR2 SYDVKM. Trimming cost V 8 bases and J 4 bases; bases outside gene matches: 8. The CDR3 runs 15 residues. Based on the CDR3 plus reference TRBV28 and TRBJ2-2, the full variable domain is DVKVTQSSRYLVKRTGEKVFLECVQDMDHENMFWYRQDPGLGLRLIYFSYDVKMKEKGDIPEGYSVSREKKERFSLILESASTNQTSMYLCASGKTSGVTGELFFGEGSRLTVL.

The chain is built from TRBV7-2 and TRBJ2-2; TRBD2 agrees at 9 bases. Looked up from germline, CDR1 is SGHTA and CDR2 is FQGNSA. V dropped 0 bases and J dropped 6; count of bases not matched to a gene: 8. The length of the CDR3 is 17 residues. CDR3 sequence reads: CASSLALGGGAPGELFF. The CDR3, as DNA: TGTGCCAGCAGCTTAGCGCTCGGCGGGGGGGCCCCCGGGGAGCTGTTTTTT.